These T cell receptor beta chains were read from a single sample in a study of CD8+ T cells in alopecia areata. Assay used: immunoSEQ multiplex PCR; TCRdb lists only in-frame clones, some missing. The data contain 150,000 to 200,000 clones, 60% of them seen just once; the ten biggest clones take up approximately 0.97%. This specimen consisted of CD4+ T cells sorted from blood, obtained at week 24, from a patient treated with tofacitinib. These receptors originate from a human donor with alopecia areata. Both conserved end residues are part of each CDR3. A D gene is named only where the DNA matches it firmly. Only part of the rows carry a size: once, few, many, or a class if the clone is expanded.

V gene	J gene	D gene	clone size	CDR3 DNA	CDR3 protein
TRBV9	TRBJ2-2	-	-	TGTGCCAGCAGCGTAGTGGCAGGTCTAACCGGGGAGCTGTTTTTT	CASSVVAGLTGELFF
TRBV2	TRBJ1-2	-	-	TGTGCCAGCAGTGAGGAGGGGAACTATGGCTACACCTTC	CASSEEGNYGYTF
TRBV6-5	TRBJ2-7	TRBD1	few	TGTGCCAGCAGTTACCGGGACAGATCCTACGAGCAGTACTTC	CASSYRDRSYEQYF
TRBV11-2	TRBJ2-3	-	-	TGTGCCAGCAGCCGTACTTCGGGAGCCACAGATACGCAGTATTTT	CASSRTSGATDTQYF
TRBV30	TRBJ2-1	-	-	TGTGCCTGGAGTGTTCCCCCGTGGGGGGAGATAGACAATGAGCAGTTCTTC	CAWSVPPWGEIDNEQFF
TRBV25-1	TRBJ2-7	-	-	TGTGCCAGCAGTGAAACCTACCTACAGGCCTACGAGCAGTACTTC	CASSETYLQAYEQYF
TRBV5-6	TRBJ2-2	-	-	TGTGCCAGCAGCCGAAATGAGAACACCGGGGAGCTGTTTTTT	CASSRNENTGELFF
TRBV25-1	TRBJ2-2	-	-	TGTGCCAGCCAGGCGGACTACACCGGGGAGCTGTTTTTT	CASQADYTGELFF
TRBV30	TRBJ2-2	TRBD2	few	TGTGCCTGGAGTCTAGCGGGGGCCTACACCGGGGAGCTGTTTTTT	CAWSLAGAYTGELFF
TRBV2	TRBJ1-6	-	-	TGTGCCAGCAGTGGGACAGCATATAATTCACCCCTCCACTTT	CASSGTAYNSPLHF
TRBV25-1	TRBJ2-1	-	-	TGTGCCAGCAGTCCTCAGGGCAATGAGCAGTTCTTC	CASSPQGNEQFF
TRBV4-3	TRBJ1-6	-	-	TGCGCCAGCAGCCAAGCTTTAGGTGGAAGAAGTGATTCACCCCTCCACTTT	CASSQALGGRSDSPLHF
TRBV9	TRBJ2-1	TRBD1	many	TGTGCCAGCAGCTCTACAGGGGGACTGGCGTACAATGAGCAGTTCTTC	CASSSTGGLAYNEQFF
TRBV9	TRBJ2-1	TRBD2	-	TGTGCCAGCAGCGTAGTCCCTACTAGCGGGGCTCACAATGAGCAGTTCTTC	CASSVVPTSGAHNEQFF
TRBV30	TRBJ2-7	-	-	TGTGCCTGGAATCCAGGTTTGGCCTACGAGCAGTACTTC	CAWNPGLAYEQYF
TRBV29-1	TRBJ2-6	TRBD1	-	TGCAGCGTCCGACAGGGAAGCTCTGGGGCCAACGTCCTGACTTTC	CSVRQGSSGANVLTF
TRBV15	TRBJ1-1	-	-	TGTGCCACCAGCATTATTTCAGGAAACACTGAAGCTTTCTTT	CATSIISGNTEAFF
TRBV30	TRBJ1-2	TRBD1	once	TGTGCCTGGAAAATCGGACAGGGGGCGTTTGGCTACACCTTC	CAWKIGQGAFGYTF
TRBV28	TRBJ1-2	-	-	TGTGCCAGCAGATATGGACAGAACTATGGCTACACCTTC	CASRYGQNYGYTF
TRBV7-3	TRBJ2-1	TRBD2	few	TGTGCCAGCAGCCCCACGGGACTAGCGGGGGACAATGAGCAGTTCTTC	CASSPTGLAGDNEQFF
TRBV27	TRBJ2-5	TRBD1	-	TGTGCCAGCAGTTTACAACCTGGGACAGATAAAGAGACCCAGTACTTC	CASSLQPGTDKETQYF
TRBV5-4	TRBJ2-2	-	-	TGTGCCAGCAGCCCGGAGGGGGCCTCAGTCCGGGCCGGGGAGCTGTTTTTT	CASSPEGASVRAGELFF
TRBV29-1	TRBJ1-3	-	few	TGCAGCGTTGTGCAGCCCCACTCTGGAAACACCATATATTTT	CSVVQPHSGNTIYF
TRBV7-2	TRBJ1-4	-	once	TGTGCCAGCAGCTTAGACAGAAGGAATGAAAAACTGTTTTTT	CASSLDRRNEKLFF
TRBV30	TRBJ1-1	TRBD1	-	TGTGCCAAGGACAGGGTCAACACTGAAGCTTTCTTT	CAKDRVNTEAFF
TRBV6-6	TRBJ2-5	TRBD1	many	TGTGCCAGCAGCGCCCCGGGACAGAGTTTTCAAGAGACCCAGTACTTC	CASSAPGQSFQETQYF
TRBV2	TRBJ1-1	-	few	TGTGCCAGCAGTGTGGGGACCAGAATGAACACTGAAGCTTTCTTT	CASSVGTRMNTEAFF
TRBV6-5	TRBJ1-2	-	-	TGTGCCAGCAGGGACAGCTATGCCTACACCTTC	CASRDSYAYTF
TRBV30	TRBJ2-1	-	-	TGTGCCTGGAAAGTTCCCGTGGGACTCAATGAGCAGTTCTTC	CAWKVPVGLNEQFF
TRBV29-1	TRBJ2-4	-	-	TGCAGCGTCAGGGGCCTCTCAGCCAAAAACATTCAGTACTTC	CSVRGLSAKNIQYF
TRBV7-3	TRBJ2-2	TRBD1	-	TGTGCCAGCAGCTCCCCAGGGGGTTCCGGGGAGCTGTTTTTT	CASSSPGGSGELFF
TRBV29-1	TRBJ1-5	TRBD1	few	TGCAGCGTTTCCCCGGGACAGGGGGTGAATCAGCCCCAGCATTTT	CSVSPGQGVNQPQHF
TRBV18	TRBJ1-1	-	-	TGTGCCAGCACGCTAGAAACAGGGAGCACTGAAGCTTTCTTT	CASTLETGSTEAFF
TRBV27	TRBJ1-2	-	-	TGTGCCAGCAGTTCGATCCCCGGGCCTATAAGTGGCTACACCTTC	CASSSIPGPISGYTF
TRBV29-1	TRBJ1-1	-	-	TGCAGCGTTAATTCAGGGGCGCGGACTGAAGCTTTCTTT	CSVNSGARTEAFF
TRBV7-2	TRBJ2-7	TRBD1	-	TGTGCCAGCAGCACCCGACAGGGGGTCTACTACGAGCAGTACTTC	CASSTRQGVYYEQYF
TRBV5-1	TRBJ2-7	-	few	TGCGCCAGCAGCTTGGATCCCAGCTCCTACGAGCAGTACTTC	CASSLDPSSYEQYF
TRBV6-6	TRBJ2-7	TRBD1	-	TGTGCCAGCAGTTACCGAAGGGGGCAGGAGCAGTACTTC	CASSYRRGQEQYF
TRBV4-3	TRBJ2-7	-	-	TGCGCCAGCAGCCAGGACCGGACAGCCTTACGCTCCTACGAGCAGTACTTC	CASSQDRTALRSYEQYF
TRBV11-2	TRBJ2-7	TRBD1	-	TGTGCCAGCAGCCAACCCTCGGGACAGGCGATAGGGTTATGGCAGTACTTC	CASSQPSGQAIGLWQYF
TRBV5-1	TRBJ2-7	-	-	TGCGCCAGCAGCTTGGCCCTTCACGGTCTCGAGCAGTACTTC	CASSLALHGLEQYF
TRBV10-3	TRBJ2-3	-	few	TGTGCCACCAATACAGGGGGGGTCACAGATACGCAGTATTTT	CATNTGGVTDTQYF
TRBV4-3	TRBJ2-1	TRBD2	-	TGCGCCAGCAGCCAAAGTCGGGGGGGAACCTACAATGAGCAGTTCTTC	CASSQSRGGTYNEQFF
TRBV20-1	TRBJ1-4	-	once	TGCAGTGCTAGAGGACCAGGGACCTCGTTTTTT	CSARGPGTSFF
TRBV5-1	TRBJ2-5	TRBD1	few	TGCGCCAGCAGCTTGGGGACAGGGATGGGTGAGACCCAGTACTTC	CASSLGTGMGETQYF
TRBV30	TRBJ1-1	-	-	TGTGCCGGAAACAGGGATCTGAACACTGAAGCTTTCTTT	CAGNRDLNTEAFF
TRBV29-1	TRBJ1-2	-	-	TGCAGCGTTGAAGTCGGGGACTCCTATGGCTACACCTTC	CSVEVGDSYGYTF
TRBV6-6	TRBJ2-5	TRBD1	-	TGTGCCAGCAGCTATAGGGACAGCGAGACCCAGTACTTC	CASSYRDSETQYF
TRBV4-1	TRBJ1-2	-	-	TGCGCCAGCAGCCAAGACAGGGCGCTTTATGGCTACACCTTC	CASSQDRALYGYTF
TRBV7-2	TRBJ2-4	-	-	TGTGCCAGCAGCCTCAGGAGATCAAACATTCAGTACTTC	CASSLRRSNIQYF
TRBV5-6	TRBJ2-3	-	-	TGTGCCAGCAGCCGGACGGGAACCGGGGATACGCAGTATTTT	CASSRTGTGDTQYF
TRBV29-1	TRBJ1-2	-	-	TGCAGCGAGTACGACGGAAATGGCTACACCTTC	CSEYDGNGYTF
TRBV29-1	TRBJ1-2	TRBD1	-	TGCAGCGTTGTAGAGACAGGGCGGAACTATGGCTACACCTTC	CSVVETGRNYGYTF
TRBV18	TRBJ1-2	TRBD1	-	TGTGCCAGCTCACTCTTGAGGACAGGGGGCGACTATGGCTACACCTTC	CASSLLRTGGDYGYTF
TRBV10-1	TRBJ2-7	-	few	TGCGCCAGCAGTGATGGGCAGGGAGACGAGCAGTACTTC	CASSDGQGDEQYF
TRBV30	TRBJ1-2	-	-	TGTGCCTGGAGTGTAGCTAGCGGCTACACCTTC	CAWSVASGYTF
TRBV7-7	TRBJ2-3	-	-	TGTGCCAGCAGCCGCAGGGCGACGAGCACAGATACGCAGTATTTT	CASSRRATSTDTQYF